Following are 20 T cell receptor beta chains from one sample sequenced in a study of cytomegalovirus exposure and HLA in healthy donors (dated by TCRdb to the late 2010s). Library preparation was by the immunoSEQ multiplex PCR assay. The multiplex PCR relied on a mix of 60 forward primers for TCR Vbeta segments and 13 reverse primers for TCR Jbeta segments. TCRdb took this table from immuneACCESS and kept in-frame rearrangements with V and J called. Such tables lack part of the clones; where checked against another copy, unresolved V genes explain under half of the gap, and the rest is unexplained. Present in this sample are approximately 150,000 clones, roughly 80% of which were seen just once. The ten largest clones capture around a tenth of the sample. Sequencing used PBMCs. The origin of the receptors is a man between 18 and 35 years old in good health and CMV-seropositive.

The chain carries TRBV29-1 and TRBJ1-2; D is uncertain. This CDR3 has 17 residues. Germline values: CDR1 SQVTM, CDR2 ANQGSEA. Deletions cut 0 bases from V and 6 bases from J, with 23 bases between. CDR3 sequence reads: CSVEDSPLLPGNDGYTF. CDR3 sequence (DNA): TGCAGCGTTGAAGATTCCCCCCTCTTACCCGGGAATGATGGCTACACCTTC.

This clone was seen more than once but under ten times. The chain couples TRBV7-2 to TRBJ2-5; 11 nucleotides line up with TRBD2. Losses at the gene ends were 4 bases for V and 4 bases for J; bases not matched to a gene: 8. Germline CDR1 and CDR2: SGHTA and FQGNSA. The CDR3 covers 16 residues. The CDR3, as DNA: TGTGCCAGCAGCTCCCGACTAGCGGGATCACGAGAGACCCAGTACTTC. It translates to CASSSRLAGSRETQYF. The full variable domain, its missing parts supplied by reference TRBV7-2 and TRBJ2-5, is GAGVSQSPSNKVTEKGKDVELRCDPISGHTALYWYRQSLGQGLEFLIYFQGNSAPDKSGLPSDRFSAERTGGSVSTLTIQRTQQEDSAVYLCASSSRLAGSRETQYFGPGTRLLVL.

The gene calls are TRBV11-3 and TRBJ1-2; the D gene is possibly TRBD1 (6 bases). The germline gives CDR1 SGHNT, CDR2 YENEEA. The CDR3 consists of 10 residues. The V end lost 11 bases, the J end lost 6 bases, and 10 bases lay between the germline ends. The CDR3 sequence is CAGGRDGYTF. The DNA for the CDR3 is TGTGCCGGGGGCAGGGATGGCTACACCTTC.

The V and J genes are TRBV5-4 and TRBJ2-3, with 8 nucleotides matching TRBD2. After removal of 4 bases from V and 1 base from J, the junction contained 11 bases not matched to a gene. The CDR3 covers 17 residues. Per the germline V gene, CDR1 is SGHNT and CDR2 is YYREEE (reference sequence). The CDR3 nucleotides are TGTGCCAGCAGCCCATTCGGGGGGGAGCTCCGCACAGATACGCAGTATTTT. Amino acid sequence: CASSPFGGELRTDTQYF. The full variable domain, rest sourced from reference TRBV5-4 and TRBJ2-3, is ETGVTQSPTHLIKTRGQQVTLRCSSQSGHNTVSWYQQALGQGPQFIFQYYREEENGRGNFPPRFSGLQFPNYSSELNVNALELDDSALYLCASSPFGGELRTDTQYFGPGTRLTVL.

The chain couples TRBV28 to TRBJ2-7, with D possibly matching TRBD1 (6 bases). The CDR3 is made up of 15 amino acids. V lost 7 bases to trimming and J lost 0 bases, with 16 bases between them. In germline, CDR1 is MDHEN, CDR2 SYDVKM. CDR3 nucleotides: TGTGCCAGCACCCCAACGTACAGGGCCTCCTACGAGCAGTACTTC. Protein sequence: CASTPTYRASYEQYF.

J is TRBJ1-5 and V is TRBV28; D may be TRBD1 (5 bases). CDR3 length: 14 amino acids. Looked up from germline, CDR1 is MDHEN and CDR2 is SYDVKM. V lost 4 bases, J lost 2 bases, and 9 bases lay in between. This CDR3 reads CASSSPTGNQPQHF. The CDR3 nucleotides are TGTGCCAGCAGTTCTCCGACAGGCAATCAGCCCCAGCATTTT. Complete variable domain (other parts from reference TRBV28 and TRBJ1-5): DVKVTQSSRYLVKRTGEKVFLECVQDMDHENMFWYRQDPGLGLRLIYFSYDVKMKEKGDIPEGYSVSREKKERFSLILESASTNQTSMYLCASSSPTGNQPQHFGDGTRLSIL.

The rearrangement joins TRBV28 to TRBJ2-7; 7 positions agree with TRBD1. Losses at the gene ends were 8 bases for V and 2 bases for J; bases not matched to a gene: 3. The CDR3 length is 12 residues. Germline lookup yields CDR1 MDHEN and CDR2 SYDVKM. CDR3 region: CASPQGPYEQYF. The CDR3 DNA sequence: TGTGCCAGCCCACAGGGGCCCTACGAGCAGTACTTC.

The chain combines TRBV6-1 with TRBJ2-7; possible D gene TRBD2, 7 bases. Trimming took 8 bases from V and 7 from J, leaving 18 bases between them. This CDR3 is built from 13 residues. Germline CDR1 MNHNS, CDR2 SASEGT. The CDR3 region has the DNA TGTGCCAGCGGCCGAGGGGGGGCGGGAGAGCAGTACTTC. Translation gives CASGRGGAGEQYF.

This chain connects TRBV7-6 to TRBJ2-7; 10 bases fit TRBD1. Germline assignment: CDR1 SGHVS and CDR2 FNYEAQ. This CDR3 has 15 amino acids. Trimming cost V 1 base and J 6 bases; bases outside gene matches: 6. The CDR3, as DNA: TGTGCCAGCAGCTTAGAGGCCGGGACAGGGGTCGAGCAGTACTTC. This sequence encodes CASSLEAGTGVEQYF.

The table lists this clone with a count of one. The chain recombines TRBV4-1 with TRBJ1-5; D not certain. The CDR3 covers 15 residues. Germline V gene lookup returns CDR1 MGHRA and CDR2 YSYEKL. Trimming took off 1 base at V and 0 bases at J, with 7 bases between the two ends. The CDR3 DNA sequence: TGCGCCAGCAGCCAAGTACATACTAGCAATCAGCCCCAGCATTTT. Translating gives CASSQVHTSNQPQHF.

This clone has only one observation. As DNA, the CDR3 is TGTGCCTGGAGTAGCCCCGCGGGGTTCAATGAAAAACTGTTTTTT. Its protein product is CAWSSPAGFNEKLFF. The V call is TRBV30, the J call TRBJ1-4; no reliable D call. There are 15 residues in the CDR3. V dropped 2 bases and J dropped 5 bases, with 15 bases sitting between them. Looked up from germline, CDR1 is GTSNPN and CDR2 is SVGIG (reference sequence).

The V gene is TRBV5-4, the J gene TRBJ1-2; tentatively, D is TRBD1 (5 bases). V was pared by 4 bases and J by 8 bases, with 18 bases between. Germline V CDR1 and CDR2: SGHNT, YYREEE (reference sequence). There are 14 residues in the CDR3. In DNA form, the CDR3 reads TGTGCCAGCAGCCGCATGGGGGGTACTGGGGGCTACACCTTC. It yields the protein CASSRMGGTGGYTF.

The chain couples TRBV30 to TRBJ1-5; 12 bases agree with TRBD1. Germline CDR1 is GTSNPN and CDR2 is SVGIG (reference sequence). There are 19 residues in the CDR3. The ends lost 1 base at V and 0 bases at J; junction bases unmatched: 10. As DNA, the CDR3 is TGTGCCTGGAGTGGGGGGACAGGGGGCTCAGGTATTAGCAATCAGCCCCAGCATTTT. It is translated as CAWSGGTGGSGISNQPQHF.

CDR3: CASSEAEQGAFQPQHF. DNA of the CDR3: TGTGCCAGCAGTGAAGCGGAGCAGGGGGCTTTTCAGCCCCAGCATTTT. The J gene is TRBJ1-5, the V gene TRBV6-1; 8 nucleotides agree with TRBD1. CDR1 and CDR2 from the germline V gene are MNHNS and SASEGT. This CDR3 contains 16 residues. V lost 0 bases and J lost 6; bases outside the gene matches: 7.

The gene calls are TRBV6-5 and TRBJ1-4, with TRBD1 matching over 7 bases. The germline V gene encodes CDR1 MNHEY and CDR2 SVGAGI. Trimming cost V 2 bases and J 8 bases; bases outside gene matches: 8. The CDR3 extends over 15 amino acids. CDR3 protein: CASSYGGSTGEKLFF. CDR3 DNA sequence: TGTGCCAGCAGTTACGGGGGATCGACAGGGGAAAAACTGTTTTTT.

The J gene is TRBJ1-5, the V gene TRBV5-6; no clear D. Germline CDR1 is SGHDT and CDR2 is YYEEEE. Trimming stripped 1 base from V and 3 bases from J, with 8 bases between. The CDR3 runs to 14 residues. This chain's CDR3 is CASSLSPINQPQHF. The CDR3 DNA reads TGTGCCAGCAGCTTGAGTCCTATCAATCAGCCCCAGCATTTT.

The chain uses TRBV10-2 and TRBJ2-3; 8 nucleotides line up with TRBD2. The CDR3 sequence is 16 residues long. V was pared by 1 base and J by 5 bases, with 8 bases of the junction left unmatched. The V gene's germline CDR1 is WSHSY and CDR2 SAAADI. The CDR3: CASSEFGRVSGDTQYF. The CDR3 DNA reads TGCGCCAGCAGTGAGTTCGGGAGGGTTAGTGGAGATACGCAGTATTTT.

This chain links TRBV5-1 with TRBJ2-7, with 8 bases matching TRBD2. There are 15 residues in the CDR3. Trimming removed 4 bases from V and 5 bases from J; junction bases left unmatched: 11. Germline loops: CDR1 SGHRS, CDR2 YFSETQ. CDR3 DNA: TGCGCCAGCAGCCGCTCAGCGGGAGATAGGAACGAGCAGTACTTC. Translation: CASSRSAGDRNEQYF.

The J gene is TRBJ2-3, the V gene TRBV19; maybe TRBD2 (6 bases). The CDR3 sequence is 17 residues long. From germline, CDR1 is LNHDA and CDR2 SQIVND (reference sequence). V lost 5 bases to trimming and J lost 2 bases, with 20 bases between them. CDR3 protein: CASSSPLVGGITDTQYF. For the CDR3, the DNA is TGTGCCAGTAGTTCGCCACTAGTGGGGGGAATCACAGATACGCAGTATTTT.

V is TRBV25-1 and J is TRBJ2-3; weak D call: TRBD2 (6 bases). Germline V gives CDR1 MGHDK, CDR2 SYGVNS. V was cut by 2 bases and J by 2 bases, with 20 bases left in between. The CDR3 runs to 18 residues. CDR3 region: CASSEGPIRGTPTDTQYF. CDR3 nucleotide sequence: TGTGCCAGCAGTGAAGGCCCAATTCGCGGGACCCCCACAGATACGCAGTATTTT.